This is a list of T cell receptor beta chains from one sample in a study of cytomegalovirus exposure and HLA in healthy donors. The repertoire was sequenced with immunoSEQ multiplex PCR; TCRdb's copy has only in-frame clones and lacks some. This sample has about 91,000 clones, with less than 70% found just once. Specimen: PBMCs. Receptors were obtained from a human donor in good health. The CDR3 runs from the conserved cysteine through the conserved F or W. The order of the fields is J gene, clone size, V gene, D gene, CDR3 protein, CDR3 DNA. D genes are given only for firm matches. A clone size is listed for some rows: how often the clone was seen (once, few, many), or a class if it is expanded.

j_call: TRBJ1-4
clone_size: .
v_call: TRBV4-2
d_call: .
cdr3_aa: CASSQDIGAGVEKLFF
cdr3_nt: TGTGCCAGCAGCCAAGATATCGGGGCAGGGGTAGAAAAACTGTTTTTT

j_call: TRBJ2-5
clone_size: .
v_call: TRBV5-1
d_call: .
cdr3_aa: CASHREPTYQETQYF
cdr3_nt: TGCGCCAGCCACCGGGAGCCTACTTACCAAGAGACCCAGTACTTC

j_call: TRBJ2-5
clone_size: .
v_call: TRBV7-2
d_call: .
cdr3_aa: CASSLGLLETQYF
cdr3_nt: TGTGCCAGCAGCTTAGGACTACTAGAGACCCAGTACTTC

j_call: TRBJ2-5
clone_size: few
v_call: TRBV7-6
d_call: TRBD2
cdr3_aa: CASSLEASGQETQYF
cdr3_nt: TGTGCCAGCAGCTTAGAGGCTAGCGGCCAAGAGACCCAGTACTTC

j_call: TRBJ1-5
clone_size: .
v_call: TRBV4-3
d_call: TRBD1
cdr3_aa: CASSQETGVRLPQHF
cdr3_nt: TGCGCCAGCAGCCAAGAGACAGGGGTAAGGTTGCCCCAGCATTTT

j_call: TRBJ2-1
clone_size: .
v_call: TRBV9
d_call: .
cdr3_aa: CASSPGTGAYNEQFF
cdr3_nt: TGTGCCAGCAGTCCCGGGACGGGGGCCTACAATGAGCAGTTCTTC

j_call: TRBJ2-7
clone_size: .
v_call: TRBV2
d_call: .
cdr3_aa: CASSKQGNTYEQYF
cdr3_nt: TGTGCCAGCAGTAAACAGGGTAATACGTACGAGCAGTACTTC

j_call: TRBJ1-2
clone_size: once
v_call: TRBV6-1
d_call: TRBD1
cdr3_aa: CASSAGTGGYGYTF
cdr3_nt: TGTGCCAGCAGTGCCGGGACAGGGGGCTATGGCTACACCTTC

j_call: TRBJ1-6
clone_size: .
v_call: TRBV6-7
d_call: TRBD1
cdr3_aa: CAITGTGGGNSPLHF
cdr3_nt: TGTGCCATTACCGGGACAGGGGGCGGTAATTCACCCCTCCACTTT

j_call: TRBJ1-1
clone_size: .
v_call: TRBV9
d_call: .
cdr3_aa: CASSEGGRSTEAFF
cdr3_nt: TGTGCCAGCAGCGAGGGGGGGAGGAGCACTGAAGCTTTCTTT

j_call: TRBJ1-3
clone_size: .
v_call: TRBV7-9
d_call: TRBD1
cdr3_aa: CASSFHERQGTSGNTIYF
cdr3_nt: TGTGCCAGCAGCTTCCACGAAAGACAGGGGACCTCTGGAAACACCATATATTTT

j_call: TRBJ1-1
clone_size: .
v_call: TRBV5-5
d_call: .
cdr3_aa: CASSLGQRNTEAFF
cdr3_nt: TGTGCCAGCAGCTTAGGACAGAGGAACACTGAAGCTTTCTTT

j_call: TRBJ2-7
clone_size: .
v_call: TRBV27
d_call: .
cdr3_aa: CASRNRVNQHEQYF
cdr3_nt: TGTGCCAGCAGAAACAGAGTTAATCAACACGAGCAGTACTTC

j_call: TRBJ2-5
clone_size: few
v_call: TRBV19
d_call: TRBD2
cdr3_aa: CASMERGAQETQYF
cdr3_nt: TGTGCCAGTATGGAGCGGGGGGCTCAAGAGACCCAGTACTTC

j_call: TRBJ2-2
clone_size: .
v_call: TRBV7-3
d_call: TRBD2
cdr3_aa: CASSVAGGNTGELFF
cdr3_nt: TGTGCCAGCAGTGTTGCGGGGGGGAACACCGGGGAGCTGTTTTTT

j_call: TRBJ1-1
clone_size: few
v_call: TRBV19
d_call: .
cdr3_aa: CASSIQPGGTEAFF
cdr3_nt: TGTGCCAGTAGTATTCAGCCGGGGGGGACTGAAGCTTTCTTT

j_call: TRBJ1-1
clone_size: .
v_call: TRBV11-3
d_call: .
cdr3_aa: CASSLGHRNTEAFF
cdr3_nt: TGTGCCAGCAGCTTAGGCCACAGGAACACTGAAGCTTTCTTT

j_call: TRBJ2-5
clone_size: once
v_call: TRBV7-2
d_call: .
cdr3_aa: CASSRDRGAGETQYF
cdr3_nt: TGTGCCAGCAGCCGGGATCGGGGGGCCGGAGAGACCCAGTACTTC

j_call: TRBJ1-5
clone_size: .
v_call: TRBV4-1
d_call: .
cdr3_aa: CASSQAGEGQPQHF
cdr3_nt: TGCGCCAGCAGCCAAGCGGGGGAAGGTCAGCCCCAGCATTTT

j_call: TRBJ2-1
clone_size: once
v_call: TRBV5-8
d_call: .
cdr3_aa: CASSLPPFLEQFF
cdr3_nt: TGTGCCAGCAGCTTGCCCCCCTTCCTTGAGCAGTTCTTC

j_call: TRBJ1-1
clone_size: .
v_call: TRBV5-6
d_call: .
cdr3_aa: CASSNPPGVSQAFF
cdr3_nt: TGTGCCAGCAGTAACCCGCCCGGGGTATCGCAAGCTTTCTTT

j_call: TRBJ1-2
clone_size: .
v_call: TRBV19
d_call: TRBD1
cdr3_aa: CASSIGRQGNGYTF
cdr3_nt: TGTGCCAGTAGTATAGGCCGACAGGGGAATGGCTACACCTTC

j_call: TRBJ2-5
clone_size: .
v_call: TRBV29-1
d_call: TRBD2
cdr3_aa: CSVAAGTSGGETQYF
cdr3_nt: TGCAGCGTTGCCGCAGGGACTAGCGGCGGAGAGACCCAGTACTTC

j_call: TRBJ2-3
clone_size: few
v_call: TRBV7-6
d_call: TRBD2
cdr3_aa: CASSLMAPSGESTDTQYF
cdr3_nt: TGTGCCAGCAGCTTAATGGCCCCTAGCGGGGAAAGCACAGATACGCAGTATTTT

j_call: TRBJ2-2
clone_size: few
v_call: TRBV5-4
d_call: .
cdr3_aa: CASSRGGLGGTGELFF
cdr3_nt: TGTGCCAGCAGCCGCGGGGGCCTCGGTGGGACCGGGGAGCTGTTTTTT

j_call: TRBJ2-5
clone_size: once
v_call: TRBV29-1
d_call: TRBD2
cdr3_aa: CSVEEASGRKTQYF
cdr3_nt: TGCAGCGTTGAAGAGGCTAGCGGGAGGAAGACCCAGTACTTC

j_call: TRBJ2-7
clone_size: .
v_call: TRBV7-8
d_call: TRBD2
cdr3_aa: CASSLGLAGGPRTYEQYF
cdr3_nt: TGTGCCAGCAGCTTGGGACTAGCGGGGGGGCCTAGGACCTACGAGCAGTACTTC

j_call: TRBJ2-2
clone_size: .
v_call: TRBV5-4
d_call: TRBD1
cdr3_aa: CASTTGGSNTGELFF
cdr3_nt: TGTGCCAGTACGACAGGGGGCTCTAACACCGGGGAGCTGTTTTTT

j_call: TRBJ2-1
clone_size: .
v_call: TRBV18
d_call: TRBD2
cdr3_aa: CASSLSWGGAYNEQFF
cdr3_nt: TGTGCCAGCTCCCTAAGTTGGGGGGGGGCCTACAATGAGCAGTTCTTC

j_call: TRBJ2-7
clone_size: .
v_call: TRBV5-4
d_call: TRBD1
cdr3_aa: CASSPRDRGREQYF
cdr3_nt: TGTGCCAGCAGCCCGCGGGACAGGGGGCGCGAGCAGTACTTC

j_call: TRBJ1-4
clone_size: .
v_call: TRBV19
d_call: .
cdr3_aa: CASNRDLTEKLFF
cdr3_nt: TGTGCCAGTAATCGGGATCTGACAGAAAAACTGTTTTTT

j_call: TRBJ1-2
clone_size: .
v_call: TRBV15
d_call: TRBD1
cdr3_aa: CATSREPTGGFGYTF
cdr3_nt: TGTGCCACCAGCAGAGAGCCGACAGGGGGCTTTGGCTACACCTTC

j_call: TRBJ2-1
clone_size: .
v_call: TRBV4-2
d_call: .
cdr3_aa: CASSQDGGRDNEQFF
cdr3_nt: TGTGCCAGCAGCCAGGATGGCGGCAGGGACAATGAGCAGTTCTTC

j_call: TRBJ2-3
clone_size: few
v_call: TRBV4-3
d_call: TRBD2
cdr3_aa: CASSPTSGSTDTQYF
cdr3_nt: TGCGCCAGCAGCCCGACTAGCGGTAGCACAGATACGCAGTATTTT

j_call: TRBJ2-7
clone_size: .
v_call: TRBV7-2
d_call: TRBD2
cdr3_aa: CASSLTRHPGGEQYF
cdr3_nt: TGTGCCAGCAGCTTAACCCGTCATCCGGGGGGCGAGCAGTACTTC

j_call: TRBJ2-7
clone_size: .
v_call: TRBV2
d_call: TRBD1
cdr3_aa: CATADQGAGYEQYF
cdr3_nt: TGTGCCACGGCTGACCAGGGGGCGGGGTACGAGCAGTACTTC

j_call: TRBJ1-1
clone_size: .
v_call: TRBV6-1
d_call: .
cdr3_aa: CASSVSPTGILNTEAFF
cdr3_nt: TGTGCCAGCAGTGTCAGTCCCACAGGGATTCTAAACACTGAAGCTTTCTTT

j_call: TRBJ2-5
clone_size: .
v_call: TRBV18
d_call: TRBD1
cdr3_aa: CASSRVTGGGQETQYF
cdr3_nt: TGTGCCAGCTCTCGCGTGACAGGGGGCGGCCAAGAGACCCAGTACTTC